This entry lists 9 T cell receptor beta chains sequenced from one sample in a study of cytomegalovirus exposure and HLA in healthy donors. The PCR was carried out with 60 Vbeta primers and 13 Jbeta primers. The method was immunoSEQ multiplex PCR; TCRdb's version includes in-frame clones alone and lacks a portion of them. Among approximately 140,000 clones listed, 70% to 85% were seen once. Sample: PBMCs. The receptors here all came from a boy aged 2 to 10 in good health and CMV-seronegative.

This clone showed up just a few times. V gene TRBV2 combines with J gene TRBJ2-1; a possible D gene is TRBD2 (5 bases). The CDR3 loop spans 14 amino acids. The V end was cut by 8 bases, the J end by 9 bases, with 20 bases between. Germline assignment: CDR1 SNHLY and CDR2 FYNNEI. CDR3 coding DNA: TGTGCCAGCCGAGAGGGCCCGGGCCAGGTTGAGCAGTTCTTC. Its protein is CASREGPGQVEQFF.

CDR3 protein: CASSVSSGGYEQYF. CDR3 coding DNA: TGTGCCAGCAGCGTTTCTAGCGGGGGTTACGAGCAGTACTTC. The chain joins TRBV6-4 to TRBJ2-5; 10 bases line up with TRBD2. Judging by the DNA end, TRBJ2-7 fits better; the J call may be wrong. The CDR3 consists of 14 residues. Germline V lookup: CDR1 MRHNA, CDR2 SNTAGT.

This chain uses TRBV4-3 with TRBJ2-5; 7 nucleotides agree with TRBD2. The last part of the DNA fits TRBJ2-7 better; the J call may be wrong. The CDR3 runs 14 residues. The V gene's germline CDR1 is LGHNA and CDR2 YSLEER. The CDR3, as DNA: TGCGCCAGCAGCCAAGGAGGGACTAAGACCGAGCAGTACTTC. Its protein is CASSQGGTKTEQYF.

This chain's CDR3 is CASTLPSPTDTQYF. The CDR3 nucleotides read TGTGCCAGCACCCTCCCTAGCCCCACAGATACGCAGTATTTT. The chain is built from TRBV2 and TRBJ2-3; D is possibly TRBD2 (5 bases). CDR3 length equals 14 residues. Deletions cut 7 bases from V and 2 bases from J, with 13 bases between. Per germline, CDR1 SNHLY and CDR2 FYNNEI.

The chain employs TRBV11-2 and TRBJ1-6; D possibly corresponds to TRBD1 (6 bases). V dropped 3 bases and J dropped 2 bases, with 14 bases sitting between them. CDR1 is SGHAT and CDR2 is FQNNGV in the germline V gene. The CDR3 has 17 amino acids. The CDR3: CASSLARGQTYNSPLHF. CDR3 in DNA: TGTGCCAGCAGCTTGGCCCGTGGACAGACCTATAATTCACCCCTCCACTTT.

This chain links TRBV19 with TRBJ1-1; 7 bases fit TRBD1. Germline V CDR1 and CDR2: LNHDA, SQIVND (reference sequence). After removal of 5 bases from V and 5 bases from J, the junction contained 11 bases not matched to a gene. This CDR3 has 15 residues. The CDR3 nucleotides are TGTGCCAGTAGTGAACCGGGACAGATAGGGACTGAAGCTTTCTTT. The encoded protein is CASSEPGQIGTEAFF.

The chain uses TRBV18 and TRBJ2-1; tentative D call: TRBD2 (6 bases). The CDR3 has 16 residues. Germline CDR1 and CDR2: KGHSH and LQKENI. Trimming removed 6 bases at V and 4 bases at J, with 19 bases between. Here the CDR3 reads CASSRGGEANYNEQFF. CDR3 nucleotides: TGTGCCAGCTCCCGGGGCGGGGAGGCCAATTACAATGAGCAGTTCTTC. Full variable domain (outside the CDR3, taken from reference TRBV18 and TRBJ2-1): NAGVMQNPRHLVRRRGQEARLRCSPMKGHSHVYWYRQLPEEGLKFMVYLQKENIIDESGMPKERFSAEFPKEGPSILRIQQVVRGDSAAYFCASSRGGEANYNEQFFGPGTRLTVL.

This chain joins TRBV5-1 and TRBJ2-3; no firm D call. Trimming shortened V by 0 bases and J by 4 bases, and 12 bases separated the two germline ends. Germline CDR1 and CDR2: SGHRS and YFSETQ. The CDR3 length is 15 residues. CDR3 in DNA: TGCGCCAGCAGCTTGGGCGACTTCCTGGCAGATACGCAGTATTTT. Residues: CASSLGDFLADTQYF.

The chain couples TRBV4-2 to TRBJ2-3, with TRBD2 as a possible D gene (5 bases). The V end lost 4 bases, the J end lost 4 bases, and 18 bases lay between the germline ends. The CDR3 is made up of 16 amino acids. In germline, CDR1 is LGHNA, CDR2 YNFKEQ. The CDR3 is CASSRLEVSGADTQYF. The CDR3 DNA reads TGTGCCAGCAGCCGACTCGAGGTGAGCGGTGCAGATACGCAGTATTTT.